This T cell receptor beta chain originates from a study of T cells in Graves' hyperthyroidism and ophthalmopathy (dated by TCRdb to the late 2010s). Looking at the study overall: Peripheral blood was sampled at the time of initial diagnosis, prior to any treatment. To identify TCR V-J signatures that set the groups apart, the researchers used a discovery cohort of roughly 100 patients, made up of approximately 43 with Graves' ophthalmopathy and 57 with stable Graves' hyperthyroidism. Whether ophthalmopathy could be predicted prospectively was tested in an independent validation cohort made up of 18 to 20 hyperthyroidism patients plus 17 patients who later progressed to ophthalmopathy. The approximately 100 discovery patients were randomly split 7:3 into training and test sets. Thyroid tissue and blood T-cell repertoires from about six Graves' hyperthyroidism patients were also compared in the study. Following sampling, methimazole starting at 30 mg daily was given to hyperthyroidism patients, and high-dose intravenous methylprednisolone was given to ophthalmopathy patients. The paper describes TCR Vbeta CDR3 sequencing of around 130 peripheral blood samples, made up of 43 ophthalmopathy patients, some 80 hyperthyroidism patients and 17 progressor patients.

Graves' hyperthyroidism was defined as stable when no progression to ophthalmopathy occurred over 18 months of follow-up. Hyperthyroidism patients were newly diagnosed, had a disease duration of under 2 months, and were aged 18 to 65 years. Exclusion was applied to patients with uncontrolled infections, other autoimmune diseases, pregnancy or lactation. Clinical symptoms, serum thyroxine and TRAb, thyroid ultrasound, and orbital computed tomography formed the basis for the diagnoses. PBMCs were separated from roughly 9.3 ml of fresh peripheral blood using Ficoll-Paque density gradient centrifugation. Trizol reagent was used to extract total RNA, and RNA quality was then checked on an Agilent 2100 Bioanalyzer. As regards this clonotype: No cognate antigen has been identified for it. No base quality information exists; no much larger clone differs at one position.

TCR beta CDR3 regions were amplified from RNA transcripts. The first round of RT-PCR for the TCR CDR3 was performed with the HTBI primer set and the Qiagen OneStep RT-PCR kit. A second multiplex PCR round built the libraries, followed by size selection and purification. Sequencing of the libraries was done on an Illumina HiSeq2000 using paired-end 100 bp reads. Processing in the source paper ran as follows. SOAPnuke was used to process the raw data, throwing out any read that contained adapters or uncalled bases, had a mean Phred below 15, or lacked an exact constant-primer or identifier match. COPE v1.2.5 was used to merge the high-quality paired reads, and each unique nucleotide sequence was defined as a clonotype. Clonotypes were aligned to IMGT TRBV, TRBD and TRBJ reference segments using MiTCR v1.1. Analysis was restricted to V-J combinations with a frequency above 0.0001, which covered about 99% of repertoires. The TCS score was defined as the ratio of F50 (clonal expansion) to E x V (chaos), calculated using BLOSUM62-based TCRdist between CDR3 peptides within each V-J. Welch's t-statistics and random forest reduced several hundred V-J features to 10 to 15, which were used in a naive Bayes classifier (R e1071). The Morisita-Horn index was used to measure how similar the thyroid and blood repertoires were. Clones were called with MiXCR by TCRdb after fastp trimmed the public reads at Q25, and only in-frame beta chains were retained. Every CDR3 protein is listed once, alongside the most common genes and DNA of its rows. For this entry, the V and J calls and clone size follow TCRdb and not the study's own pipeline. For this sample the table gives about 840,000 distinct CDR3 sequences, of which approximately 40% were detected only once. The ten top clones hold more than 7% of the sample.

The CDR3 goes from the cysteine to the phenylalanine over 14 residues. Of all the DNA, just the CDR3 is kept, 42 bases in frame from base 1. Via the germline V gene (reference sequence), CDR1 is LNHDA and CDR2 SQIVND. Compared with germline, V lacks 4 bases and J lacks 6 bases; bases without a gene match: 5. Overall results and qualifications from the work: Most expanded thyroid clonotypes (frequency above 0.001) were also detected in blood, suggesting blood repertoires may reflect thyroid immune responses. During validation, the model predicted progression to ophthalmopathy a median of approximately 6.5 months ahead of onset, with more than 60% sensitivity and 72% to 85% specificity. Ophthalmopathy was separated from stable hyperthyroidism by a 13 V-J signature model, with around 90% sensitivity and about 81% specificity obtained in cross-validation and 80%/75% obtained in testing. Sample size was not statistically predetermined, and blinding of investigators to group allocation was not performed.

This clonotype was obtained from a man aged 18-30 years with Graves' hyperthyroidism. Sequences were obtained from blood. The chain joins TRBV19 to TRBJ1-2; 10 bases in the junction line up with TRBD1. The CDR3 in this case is CASSTDRGLDGYTF. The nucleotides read TGTGCCAGTAGTACCGACAGGGGGCTGGATGGCTACACCTTC.